The 4 T cell receptor beta chains given below trace back to one sample, sequenced in a study of shared clonotypes between healthy human individuals. Only in-frame clones appear in the TCRdb table, and some are missing; sequencing was by immunoSEQ multiplex PCR. The table lists more than 2 million clones, 90% to 96% of them singletons, with approximately 0.13% in the top ten. The sequenced material came from naive CD4+ T cells sorted from blood. Subset defined: CD45RA+ positively selected. The receptor source for this set is a man in his late teens or twenties in good health.

CDR3 sequence reads: CAIKGPATLGSYNEQFF. DNA of the CDR3: TGTGCCATCAAGGGGCCCGCCACCCTCGGCTCCTACAATGAGCAGTTCTTC. The chain combines TRBV10-3 with TRBJ2-1, with a tentative D call TRBD1 (5 bases). Trimming left V 7 bases short and J 0 bases short, with 19 bases between. The CDR3 covers 17 residues. Germline V lookup: CDR1 ENHRY, CDR2 SYGVKD.

The J gene is TRBJ1-6, the V gene TRBV20-1; no firm D call. There are 10 residues in the CDR3. Germline V gene lookup returns CDR1 DFQATT and CDR2 SNEGSKA (reference sequence). CDR3 coding DNA: TGCGTCCGGGCTCCTTCACCCCTCCACTTT. Its protein product is CVRAPSPLHF.

The CDR3 region is CASSFNRAGEQYF. The CDR3 DNA reads as TGTGCCAGCAGTTTTAACAGAGCAGGGGAGCAGTACTTC. J is TRBJ2-7 and V is TRBV28; D might be TRBD1 (5 bases). Germline-derived CDR1 and CDR2 are MDHEN and SYDVKM. The CDR3 is 13 residues long. With 3 bases removed from V and 7 bases from J, the gap between germline ends came to 13 bases.

V gene TRBV19 combines with J gene TRBJ2-6; a possible D gene is TRBD2 (7 bases). This CDR3 has 18 residues. Trimming removed 7 bases at V and 2 bases at J, with 21 bases between. From germline, CDR1 is LNHDA and CDR2 SQIVND (reference sequence). In nucleotides, the CDR3 is TGTGCCAGTAAGGTTACCGGCGGGGGCCCCCCTGGGGCCAACGTCCTGACTTTC. Translation gives CASKVTGGGPPGANVLTF.